This T cell receptor beta chain emerged from a study of cytomegalovirus exposure and HLA in healthy donors. Study overall: Within an early data release were roughly 90 million unique TCRs drawn from HLA-typed donors.

Participants comprised healthy donors of bone marrow. This PCR relied on a set of 60 Vbeta primers and 13 Jbeta primers. Libraries were prepared by immunoSEQ multiplex PCR; TCRdb keeps only in-frame clonotypes and omits some of them. This sample carries over 50,000 clones, about four fifths of them seen once, and the ten largest clones take roughly half. This CDR3 region has 15 residues. J was trimmed by 0 bases and V by 5 bases; bases with no gene match: 6. Germline V CDR1 and CDR2: LNHDA, SQIVND (reference sequence). This TCR was recovered from a man aged 45-60 years in good health and CMV-seropositive. The V and J genes are TRBV19 and TRBJ1-1; 7 bases line up with TRBD1. The sequenced material came from PBMCs. The CDR3 sequence is CASSPQGQLNTEAFF. CDR3 nucleotides: TGTGCCAGTAGTCCCCAGGGACAGTTGAACACTGAAGCTTTCTTT.